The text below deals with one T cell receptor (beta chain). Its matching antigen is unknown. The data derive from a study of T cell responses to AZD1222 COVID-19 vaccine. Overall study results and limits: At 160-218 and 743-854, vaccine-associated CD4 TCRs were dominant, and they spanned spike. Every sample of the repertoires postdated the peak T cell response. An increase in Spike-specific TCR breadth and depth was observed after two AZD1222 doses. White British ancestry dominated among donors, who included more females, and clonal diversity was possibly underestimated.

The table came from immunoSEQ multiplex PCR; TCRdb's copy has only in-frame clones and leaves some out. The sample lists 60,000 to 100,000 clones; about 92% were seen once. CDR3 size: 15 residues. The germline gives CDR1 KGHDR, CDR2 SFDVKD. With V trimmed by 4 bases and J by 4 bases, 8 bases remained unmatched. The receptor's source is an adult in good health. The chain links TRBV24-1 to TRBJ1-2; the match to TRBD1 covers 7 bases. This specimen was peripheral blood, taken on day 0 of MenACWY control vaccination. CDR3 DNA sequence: TGTGCCACCAGTGAACCTGGACAGGAGATCTATGGCTACACCTTC. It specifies CATSEPGQEIYGYTF.